Sequencing of this T cell receptor (beta chain) was carried out in a study of vaccination and CD4 T cells after COVID-19 (dated by TCRdb to between 2021 and 2024). The study in broad terms: The convalescent cohort comprised six males and four females, including two Hispanic individuals, seven Caucasians, two Asians and one multiracial person. Control cultures used a CEFX viral epitope pool as positive control, an HIV-1 Nef peptide pool as negative control, or no peptide. Post-vaccine blood samples were obtained a median of around 74 days after the second vaccine dose, with a range of roughly 13 to 250 days. Post-COVID blood samples from convalescent patients were collected a median of around 100 days after diagnosis, with a range of about 35 to 180 days. Memory CD4+ T cell crossreactivity between SARS-CoV-2 and common cold coronavirus spike proteins was assessed at the TCR clonotype level in an earlier paper using these donors. For stimulating the cultures, overlapping spike peptide pools were used, derived from SARS-CoV-2 as well as from the common cold coronaviruses HCoV-NL63, HCoV-OC43 and HCoV-229E. The spike-specific CD4+ TCR repertoire was compared before and after mRNA vaccination in approximately ten COVID-19 convalescent patients and a few infection-naive healthy vaccine recipients. Participants received two doses of either the Pfizer-BioNTech BNT162b2 vaccine (n=8) or the Moderna mRNA-1273 vaccine (n=2). Paper-wide results and their limitations: Nearly all vaccine-specific clones in convalescent patients (304 of 307) were mono-reactive for SARS-CoV-2 spike rather than cross-reactive with common cold coronaviruses. The study included relatively few convalescent patients and did not analyze early timepoints after natural infection. In convalescent patients, a median around 89% of post-vaccine SARS-CoV-2-reactive clones were detected only after vaccination, suggesting vaccine-specific priming. An increase in the median number of SARS-CoV-2-reactive clonotypes from approximately 20 after infection to about 39 after vaccination was observed, but the change was not found to be significant.

At the junction V is shortened by 0 bases and J by 5 bases, with 13 bases in between. Including the terminal cysteine and phenylalanine, the CDR3 comprises 14 residues. Only the CDR3 portion is preserved as DNA: 42 bases, with reading frame beginning at the first base. For CDR1 and CDR2, the germline V gene (reference sequence) lists DFQATT and SNEGSKA. On this clonotype itself: It has no known antigen specificity. No clone much larger than this one lies a single base away; base qualities are absent.

The method behind the library was PCR. At the Johns Hopkins FTIC core, DNA from the cultured CD4+ T cells underwent TCR sequencing with the Oncomine TCR Beta short-read assay. Genomic DNA was extracted from the cultured CD4+ T cells with the QIAamp micro DNA kit. Oncomine TCR Beta libraries from cultured CD4+ T cells were pooled with unique dual indexes and sequenced on an Illumina iSeq 100. The paper's processing steps were these. Non-productive sequences were removed, and CDR3s not starting with C, not ending with F or W, or shorter than 7 amino acids were discarded. Antigen-specific clonotypes were identified with the MANAFEST web application by comparing peptide-stimulated wells with reference and other culture wells. For a clone to be called positive, the clone needed an FDR below 0.05, an odds ratio above 5, and a productive frequency above 0.1% in at least two of three replicate wells. A clonotype counted as cross-reactive if it showed significant expansion both in the SARS-CoV-2 spike wells and in at least one common cold coronavirus spike condition. Using R version 3.6.1, CDR3 homology was evaluated through Levenshtein distances (stringdist) along with unrooted phylogenetic trees (ape). TCRdb reran the public reads through fastp at Q25 and MiXCR, keeping productive beta chains. Each entry merges the rows of one CDR3 protein and shows their most common DNA and genes. TCRdb, rather than the study authors, made the V and J calls. Here the sample has some 8,900 distinct CDR3 sequences; about 50% occur a single time. The ten top clones hold approximately 10% of the sample.

The sample's treatment or condition, from its label and the paper: approximately 9-day PBMC culture with coronavirus spike peptide pools or control peptides (ViraFEST assay). CD4+ T cells from unexposed donors were collected before the COVID-19 pandemic (2011-2018). The ViraFEST assay, used in the study, expanded antigen-specific T cells with peptide pools and then identified the expanded clonotypes through TCR sequencing. Each well held 2.2 million or so PBMCs cultured in IMDM containing about 5% human AB serum and approximately 9.8 IU/ml IL-2, with about 10 ug/ml peptide pools added. Half of the culture medium was replaced with fresh IL-2-containing medium on days 3 and 7. After 10 days of culture, CD4+ T cells were isolated by negative selection using the EasySep CD4+ T cell isolation kit. As cell numbers permitted, CD4+ T cells from unexposed donors were tested for reactivity to SARS-CoV-2 S and N and to four common cold coronavirus spike pools. Ficoll-Paque Plus gradient centrifugation was used to isolate PBMCs from whole blood, and the isolated PBMCs were then either used fresh or cryopreserved at -140C. Each culture condition was generally run in triplicate wells. The leukapheresis product for the unexposed donors was obtained through commercial purchase.

The receptor was derived from a human donor in good health. This chain joins TRBV20-1 to TRBJ2-5, with a tentative D gene TRBD2 over 5 matching bases. The sample comprised CD4+ T cells from blood, cultured in vitro. The CDR3 is CSARDVSGGETQYF. The base sequence is TGCAGTGCTAGAGATGTAAGCGGTGGGGAGACCCAGTACTTC.